This T cell receptor beta chain was sequenced during a study of cytomegalovirus exposure and HLA in healthy donors. Study-level results: Analysis performed later showed TCR beta chains linked to HLA being more clonally expanded than equally common others.

A multiplex PCR was run with 60 Vbeta primers and 13 Jbeta primers. Method: immunoSEQ multiplex PCR; TCRdb's copy keeps in-frame clones and lacks some. Its listing shows about 200,000 clones. Remarks on this clone: The antigen is undetermined.

CDR3 length: 12 residues. Trimming shortened V by 0 bases and J by 6 bases, and 6 bases separated the two germline ends. CDR1 is SQVTM, CDR2 ANQGSEA, per germline. The material sequenced was PBMCs. This clonotype was obtained from a boy aged 5-17 years in good health and CMV-seronegative. V gene TRBV29-1 combines with J gene TRBJ1-5; D is ambiguous. The CDR3 is CSVEEPGQPQHF. CDR3 nucleotide sequence: TGCAGCGTTGAAGAACCCGGTCAGCCCCAGCATTTT.